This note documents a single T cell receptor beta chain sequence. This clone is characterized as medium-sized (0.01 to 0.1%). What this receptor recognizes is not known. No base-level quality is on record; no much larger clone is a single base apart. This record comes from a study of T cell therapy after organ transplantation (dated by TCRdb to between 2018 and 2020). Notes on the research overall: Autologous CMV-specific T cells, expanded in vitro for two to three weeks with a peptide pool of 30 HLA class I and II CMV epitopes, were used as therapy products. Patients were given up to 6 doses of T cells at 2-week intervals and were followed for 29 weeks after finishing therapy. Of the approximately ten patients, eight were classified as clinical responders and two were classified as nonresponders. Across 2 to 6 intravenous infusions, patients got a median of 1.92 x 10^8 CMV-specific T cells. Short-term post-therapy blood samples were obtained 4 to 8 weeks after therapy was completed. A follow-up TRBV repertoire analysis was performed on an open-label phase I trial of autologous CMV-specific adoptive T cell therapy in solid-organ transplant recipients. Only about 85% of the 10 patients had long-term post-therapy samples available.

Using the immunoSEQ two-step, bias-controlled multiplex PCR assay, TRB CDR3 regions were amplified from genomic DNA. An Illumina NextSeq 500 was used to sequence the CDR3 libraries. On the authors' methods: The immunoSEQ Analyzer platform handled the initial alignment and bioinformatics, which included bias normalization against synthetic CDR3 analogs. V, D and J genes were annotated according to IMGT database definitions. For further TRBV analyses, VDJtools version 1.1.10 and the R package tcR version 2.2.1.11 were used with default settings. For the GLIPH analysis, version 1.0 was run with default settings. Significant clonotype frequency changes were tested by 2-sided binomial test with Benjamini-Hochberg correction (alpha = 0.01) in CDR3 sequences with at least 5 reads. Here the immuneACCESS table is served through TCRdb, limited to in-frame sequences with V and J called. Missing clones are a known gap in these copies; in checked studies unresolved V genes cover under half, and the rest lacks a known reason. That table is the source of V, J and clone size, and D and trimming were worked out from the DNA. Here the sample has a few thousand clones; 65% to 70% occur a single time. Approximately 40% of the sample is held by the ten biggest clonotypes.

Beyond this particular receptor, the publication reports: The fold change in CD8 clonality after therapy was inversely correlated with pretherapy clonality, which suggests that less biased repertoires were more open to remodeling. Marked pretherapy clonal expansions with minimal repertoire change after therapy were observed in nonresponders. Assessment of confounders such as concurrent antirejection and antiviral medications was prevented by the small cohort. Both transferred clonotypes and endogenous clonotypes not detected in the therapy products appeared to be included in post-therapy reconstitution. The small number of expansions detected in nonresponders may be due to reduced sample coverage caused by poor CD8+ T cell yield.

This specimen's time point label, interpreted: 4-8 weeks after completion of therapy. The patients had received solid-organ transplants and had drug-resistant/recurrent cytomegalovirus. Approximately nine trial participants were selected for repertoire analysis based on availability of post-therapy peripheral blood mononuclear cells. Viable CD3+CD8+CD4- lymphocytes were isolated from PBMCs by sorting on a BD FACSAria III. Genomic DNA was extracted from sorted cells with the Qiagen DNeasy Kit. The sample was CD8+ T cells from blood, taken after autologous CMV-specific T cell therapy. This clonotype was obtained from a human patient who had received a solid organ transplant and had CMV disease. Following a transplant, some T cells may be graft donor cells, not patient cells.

At the DNA level, the sequence is TGTGCCATCAACAGGGGAACCCTCGAGCAGTACTTC. Protein translation: CAINRGTLEQYF. The rearrangement joined TRBV28 to TRBJ2-7, and TRBD1 aligns with 7 junction nucleotides. The CDR3 covers 12 residues, taking in both the cysteine and the phenylalanine. The only DNA kept is the CDR3, 36 bases in frame from the first base. The CDR1 and CDR2 encoded by the germline V gene are MDHEN and SYDVKM. V trim: 10 bases; J trim: 6 bases; unmatched bases: 9.